The next 10 T cell receptor beta chains were all read from a single sample in a study of T cell responses to AZD1222 COVID-19 vaccine. Sequenced by immunoSEQ multiplex PCR; TCRdb stores in-frame clones only, minus some. The table lists over 100,000 clones, around 84% of them singletons. The material was peripheral blood, obtained on day 0 of AZD1222 vaccination. The receptors were sampled from an adult in good health.

The chain recombines TRBV27 with TRBJ1-3; 7 bases agree with TRBD1. Germline CDR1 MNHEY, CDR2 SMNVEV (reference sequence). The CDR3 has 14 amino acids. J lost 2 bases, V lost 3 bases, and 1 base had no gene match. The CDR3 DNA reads as TGTGCCAGCAGTTTCCAGGGGGCTGGAAACACCATATATTTT. It is translated as CASSFQGAGNTIYF.

V gene TRBV3-1 (or the pseudogene TRBV3-2) combines with J gene TRBJ2-3; perhaps D is TRBD1 or TRBD2 (6 bases each). In germline, CDR1 is LGHDT, CDR2 YNNKEL (reference sequence). V was clipped by 8 bases and J by 3 bases, with 18 bases between them. The CDR3 has 15 amino acids. The CDR3: CASRGKGVYTDTQYF. The CDR3 DNA reads as TGTGCCAGCCGGGGGAAGGGGGTCTATACAGATACGCAGTATTTT.

V gene TRBV4-2 combines with J gene TRBJ2-7, with 10 bases matching TRBD2. The CDR3 sequence is 16 residues long. Germline V gives CDR1 LGHNA, CDR2 YNFKEQ. V lost 0 bases, J lost 4 bases, and 6 bases stayed unmatched. CDR3 residues: CASSQEVTSGWYEQYF. CDR3 bases: TGTGCCAGCAGCCAAGAGGTGACTAGCGGGTGGTACGAGCAGTACTTC.

This chain joins TRBV7-2 and TRBJ2-7; 7 positions match TRBD1. The CDR3 covers 14 residues. Germline V gene data show CDR1 as SGHTA and CDR2 as FQGNSA. The V segment lost 5 bases and the J segment 6 bases; nucleotides outside the gene matches: 10. CDR3 amino acids: CASSERVGGLEQYF. DNA of the CDR3: TGTGCCAGCAGCGAGCGCGTAGGGGGCCTCGAGCAGTACTTC.

V gene TRBV28 combines with J gene TRBJ1-1; D is perhaps TRBD1 (5 bases). In germline, CDR1 is MDHEN, CDR2 SYDVKM. Trimming took off 6 bases at V and 2 bases at J, with 16 bases between the two ends. This CDR3 spans 15 amino acids. This CDR3 reads CASSTPGRSNTEAFF. CDR3 nucleotide sequence: TGTGCCAGCAGCACACCGGGACGGAGTAACACTGAAGCTTTCTTT.

J is TRBJ2-1 and V is TRBV14; weak D call: TRBD2 (5 bases). V lost 3 bases and J lost 4, with 13 bases in between. This CDR3 region has 15 residues. Germline values: CDR1 SGHDN, CDR2 FVKESK. The CDR3 DNA follows: TGTGCCAGCAGCCAGTCCGAGGGCCGGTACAATGAGCAGTTCTTC. It is translated as CASSQSEGRYNEQFF.

The chain couples TRBV28 to TRBJ1-5; D not resolved. CDR1 and CDR2 from the germline V gene are MDHEN and SYDVKM. The V and J ends lost 7 bases and 2 bases respectively, with 9 bases between them. The CDR3 extends over 13 amino acids. The CDR3 spells CASTFSGNQPQHF. The CDR3 DNA reads as TGTGCCAGCACCTTCAGTGGCAATCAGCCCCAGCATTTT.

The chain links TRBV2 to TRBJ1-4; 7 bases agree with TRBD1. Germline V gene data show CDR1 as SNHLY and CDR2 as FYNNEI. V lost 6 bases to trimming and J lost 14 bases; unmatched junction nucleotides: 6. The CDR3 length is 11 residues. DNA of the CDR3: TGTGCCAGCAGAGAGAGACAGGGCCTGTTTTTT. It yields the protein CASRERQGLFF.

The rearrangement uses TRBV2 and TRBJ1-1; D not resolved. From germline, CDR1 is SNHLY and CDR2 FYNNEI. V gave up 2 bases and J gave up 0 bases, with 7 bases separating them. The CDR3 has 14 residues. For the CDR3, the DNA is TGTGCCAGCAGTGAACAGGCGATGAACACTGAAGCTTTCTTT. Translating gives CASSEQAMNTEAFF.

This clone occurred once. The V and J genes are TRBV3-1 (or the pseudogene TRBV3-2) and TRBJ1-1; D is unresolved. The V gene's germline CDR1 is LGHDT and CDR2 YNNKEL (reference sequence). Trimming took off 0 bases at V and 4 bases at J, with 12 bases between the two ends. This CDR3 has 15 residues. CDR3 sequence (DNA): TGTGCCAGCAGCCAAGACGCGTATCGGCGCACTGAAGCTTTCTTT. Protein product: CASSQDAYRRTEAFF.